This T cell receptor (beta chain) was recovered during a study of blood T cell repertoires in COVID-19. The V end lost 1 base, the J end lost 3 bases, and 15 bases lay between the germline ends. CDR1 and CDR2 from the germline V gene are MNHNS and SASEGT. CDR3 size: 16 residues. Data came from immunoSEQ multiplex PCR; TCRdb stores just in-frame clones and leaves some out. The sample lists some 290,000 clones; roughly 90% were seen once. The source material was peripheral blood. The chain employs TRBV6-1 and TRBJ1-2; D possibly corresponds to TRBD1 (5 bases). This clonotype was sampled from a woman younger than 45 with COVID-19, enrolled during active disease. The CDR3, as DNA: TGTGCCAGCAGTGAAGAATTAGGACAAAGGGACTATGGCTACACCTTC. Protein product: CASSEELGQRDYGYTF.